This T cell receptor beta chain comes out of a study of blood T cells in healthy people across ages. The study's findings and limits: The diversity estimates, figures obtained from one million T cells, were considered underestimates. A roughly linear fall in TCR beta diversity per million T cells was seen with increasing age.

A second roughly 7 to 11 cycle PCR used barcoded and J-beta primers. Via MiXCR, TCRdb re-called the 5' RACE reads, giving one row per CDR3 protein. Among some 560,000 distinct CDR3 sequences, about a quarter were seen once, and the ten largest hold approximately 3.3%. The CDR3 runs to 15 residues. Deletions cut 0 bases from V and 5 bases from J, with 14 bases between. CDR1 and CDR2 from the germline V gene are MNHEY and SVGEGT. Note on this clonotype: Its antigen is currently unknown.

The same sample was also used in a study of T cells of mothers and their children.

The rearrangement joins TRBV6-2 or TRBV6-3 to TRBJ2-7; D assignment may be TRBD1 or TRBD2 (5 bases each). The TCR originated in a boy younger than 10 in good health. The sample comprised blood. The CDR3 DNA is TGTGCCAGCAGTTACTCGACGGGGCCGGGGAACGAGCAGTACTTC. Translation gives CASSYSTGPGNEQYF.